This T cell receptor (beta chain) was found in a study of Graves' ophthalmopathy and Graves' hyperthyroidism. About this clonotype: Its antigen is not known.

Investigators amplified TCR beta CDR3 regions from RNA transcripts. First-round RT-PCR with HTBI primers preceded a second-round multiplex PCR. Using its own MiXCR run on the multiplex PCR reads, TCRdb lists one record per CDR3 protein. The sample records some 240,000 distinct CDR3 sequences, less than 55% being singletons. Germline CDR1 reads SEHNR; CDR2 reads FQNEAQ (reference sequence). V lost 7 bases and J lost 5, with 8 bases in between. CDR3 length equals 11 residues. Whole-study findings and limits: Discriminating ophthalmopathy from stable hyperthyroidism, a 13-signature model attained a sensitivity of 85% to 90% and a specificity of approximately 81%. Blood samples also showed most expanded thyroid clonotypes exceeding 0.001 frequency.

In donors with ophthalmopathy, activity was moderate-to-severe, with CAS ≥3, NOSPECS ≥4 and duration under 3 months. Each diagnosis was determined on the basis of clinical symptoms, serum thyroxine, TRAb, thyroid ultrasound and orbital computed tomography. Sequenced input: peripheral blood. The sequence was collected from an adult man with Graves' ophthalmopathy. The genes are TRBV7-9 and TRBJ1-2; D not certain. DNA of the CDR3: TGTGCCAGCACGCCCAAATATGGCTACACCTTC. It translates to CASTPKYGYTF. The full variable domain, completed using reference TRBV7-9 and TRBJ1-2, is DTGVSQNPRHKITKRGQNVTFRCDPISEHNRLYWYRQTLGQGPEFLTYFQNEAQLEKSRLLSDRFSAERPKGSFSTLEIQRTEQGDSAMYLCASTPKYGYTFGSGTRLTVV.